The present T cell receptor beta chain was sequenced within a study of early T cells in non-severe SARS-CoV-2 infection (dated by TCRdb to the early 2020s). Describing the broader study: Because TCR sequencing relied on bulk RNA taken from unsorted whole blood, pairing of alpha and beta chains was not possible. Findings and caveats that apply to the study as a whole: VDJdb matching was skewed toward anti-spike CD8 responses and likely underestimated virus-specific expansions, missing private and CD4 specificities.

Receptors were amplified or captured by 5' RACE. TCRdb names NextSeq 500 as the instrument used. Unique molecular identifiers were attached to individual cDNA molecules in the TCR library protocol so that sequencing error and PCR bias could be corrected. TCR alpha and beta chains were both sequenced, and the abundances of alpha and beta sequences in each sample were closely correlated with each other. Turning to the authors' computational methods: Decombinator V4 was used to perform V gene, J gene and CDR3 annotation of TCR sequences. Expanded TCRs were defined as changing significantly between any two time points under a Poisson model with p below 0.0001. TCR abundances were normalised to the total number of TCRs sequenced in each sample and reported as counts per million. MAIT TCRs were defined by TRAV1-2 paired with TRAJ12, TRAJ20 or TRAJ33, and iNKT TCRs by TRAV10 paired with TRAJ18. VDJdb, accessed on 1 November 2021, was searched for TCRs annotated for CMV, EBV and SARS-CoV-2, and TCRs annotated for more than one antigen were excluded. TCRdb cleaned the public reads at Q25 with fastp, built clones with MiXCR and kept in-frame beta chains. Every distinct CDR3 protein forms one entry, paired with its most common genes and DNA. TCRdb, not the original authors, processed these V and J calls. This sample holds fewer than 80,000 distinct CDR3 sequences; about 11% were observed only once. The top ten clonotypes cover about 11% of the sample.

This was a case-control study nested in a cohort of healthcare workers in London, UK, who had nasopharyngeal swab PCR tests and blood samples taken every week. Healthcare workers were recruited between 23 and 31 March 2020, during the week of the UK lockdown, and were followed weekly for up to about 15 weeks. Taken from cysteine to phenylalanine, the CDR3 has 13 residues. The read is trimmed to its CDR3 DNA, 39 bases read in frame from base 1. The CDR1 and CDR2 encoded by the germline V gene are SGHVS and FNYEAQ. V was cut back by 4 bases and J by 5 bases, leaving a gap of 11 bases between them. Concerning this clonotype: Its antigen is still unknown. The sample holds no much larger clone one base away, and base qualities are not on file.

The rearrangement joined TRBV7-6 to TRBJ2-5; the D gene cannot be named for sure. This clonotype was obtained from an adult who was a healthcare worker with PCR-confirmed SARS-CoV-2 infection or an uninfected control (not recorded which). Here the sequenced sample was whole blood, taken at baseline. The nucleotide sequence is given as TGTGCCAGCAGCTCGTTAGGGTGGGAGACCCAGTACTTC. Its protein reads: CASSSLGWETQYF.